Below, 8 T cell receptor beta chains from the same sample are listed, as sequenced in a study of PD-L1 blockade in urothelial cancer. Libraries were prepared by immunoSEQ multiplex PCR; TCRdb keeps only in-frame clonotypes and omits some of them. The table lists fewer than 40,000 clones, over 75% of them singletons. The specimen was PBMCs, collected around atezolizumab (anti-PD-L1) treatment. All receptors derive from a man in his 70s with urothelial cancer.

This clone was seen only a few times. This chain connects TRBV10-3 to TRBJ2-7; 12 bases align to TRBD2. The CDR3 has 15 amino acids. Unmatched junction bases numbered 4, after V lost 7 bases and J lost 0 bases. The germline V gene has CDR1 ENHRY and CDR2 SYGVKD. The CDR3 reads CAITQGLAGSYEQYF. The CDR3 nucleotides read TGTGCCATCACCCAGGGACTAGCGGGCTCCTACGAGCAGTACTTC.

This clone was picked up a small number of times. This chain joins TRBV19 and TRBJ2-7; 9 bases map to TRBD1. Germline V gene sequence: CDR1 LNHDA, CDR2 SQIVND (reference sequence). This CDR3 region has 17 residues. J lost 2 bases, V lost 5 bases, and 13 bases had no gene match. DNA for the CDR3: TGTGCCAGTAGTCTATCCGGTTCGGGACAGGGCCCCTACGAGCAGTACTTC. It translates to CASSLSGSGQGPYEQYF.

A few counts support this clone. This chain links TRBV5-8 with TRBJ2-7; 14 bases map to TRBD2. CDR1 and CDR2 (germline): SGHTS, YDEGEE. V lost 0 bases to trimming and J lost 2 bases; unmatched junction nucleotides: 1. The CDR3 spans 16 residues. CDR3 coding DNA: TGTGCCAGCAGCTTGGCGGGACTAGCGGGAGCCTACGAGCAGTACTTC. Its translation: CASSLAGLAGAYEQYF.

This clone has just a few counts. CDR3 amino acids: CASSRVPPQGANVLTF. The CDR3 bases are TGTGCCAGCAGCCGGGTCCCTCCTCAGGGGGCCAACGTCCTGACTTTC. The chain carries TRBV5-5 and TRBJ2-6; unclear D gene. This CDR3 is 16 amino acids long. Germline CDR1 is SGHKS and CDR2 is YYEKEE (reference sequence). Trimming cost V 4 bases and J 4 bases, with 15 bases left between them.

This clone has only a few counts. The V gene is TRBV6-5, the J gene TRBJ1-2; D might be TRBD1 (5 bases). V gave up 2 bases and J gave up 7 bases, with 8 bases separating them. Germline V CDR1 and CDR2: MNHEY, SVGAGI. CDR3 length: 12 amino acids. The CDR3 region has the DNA TGTGCCAGCAGTTACCCGGGGGGTGGCTACACCTTC. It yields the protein CASSYPGGGYTF.

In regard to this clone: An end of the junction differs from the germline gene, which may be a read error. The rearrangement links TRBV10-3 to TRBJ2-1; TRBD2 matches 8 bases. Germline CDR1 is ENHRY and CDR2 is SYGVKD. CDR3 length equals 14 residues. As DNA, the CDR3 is TGTGCCGTCAGTGAGAGGGAACTAGCGGCTGAGCAGTTCTTC. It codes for CAVSERELAAEQFF.

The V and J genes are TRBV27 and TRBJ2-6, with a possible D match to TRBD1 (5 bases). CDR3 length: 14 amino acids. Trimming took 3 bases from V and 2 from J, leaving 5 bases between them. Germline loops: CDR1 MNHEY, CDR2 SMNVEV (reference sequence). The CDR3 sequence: CASSFRAGANVLTF. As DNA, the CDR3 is TGTGCCAGCAGTTTCAGGGCTGGGGCCAACGTCCTGACTTTC.

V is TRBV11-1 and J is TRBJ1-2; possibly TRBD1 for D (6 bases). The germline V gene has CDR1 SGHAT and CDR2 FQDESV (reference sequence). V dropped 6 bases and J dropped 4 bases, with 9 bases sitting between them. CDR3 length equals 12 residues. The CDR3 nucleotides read TGTGCCAGCAGTCAGACAGGCTATGGCTACACCTTC. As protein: CASSQTGYGYTF. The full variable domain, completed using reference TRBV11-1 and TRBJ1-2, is EAEVAQSPRYKITEKSQAVAFWCDPISGHATLYWYRQILGQGPELLVQFQDESVVDDSQLPKDRFSAERLKGVDSTLKIQPAELGDSAMYLCASSQTGYGYTFGSGTRLTVV.